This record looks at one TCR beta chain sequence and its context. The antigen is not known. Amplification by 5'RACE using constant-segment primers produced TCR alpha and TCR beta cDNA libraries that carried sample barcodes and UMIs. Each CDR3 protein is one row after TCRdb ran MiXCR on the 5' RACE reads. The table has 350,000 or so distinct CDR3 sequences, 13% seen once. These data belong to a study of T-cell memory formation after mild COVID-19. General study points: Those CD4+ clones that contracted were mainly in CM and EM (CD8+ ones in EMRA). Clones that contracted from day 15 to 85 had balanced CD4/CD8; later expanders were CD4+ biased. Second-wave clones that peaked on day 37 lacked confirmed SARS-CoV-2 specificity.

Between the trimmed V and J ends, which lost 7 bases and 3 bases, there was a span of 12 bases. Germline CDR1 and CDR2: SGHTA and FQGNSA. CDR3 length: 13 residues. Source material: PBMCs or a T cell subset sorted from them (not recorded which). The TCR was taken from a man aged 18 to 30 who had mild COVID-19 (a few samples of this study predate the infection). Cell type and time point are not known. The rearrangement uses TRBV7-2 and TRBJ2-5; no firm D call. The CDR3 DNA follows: TGTGCCAGCACCCCGGCCATTAAAGAGACCCAGTACTTC. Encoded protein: CASTPAIKETQYF.